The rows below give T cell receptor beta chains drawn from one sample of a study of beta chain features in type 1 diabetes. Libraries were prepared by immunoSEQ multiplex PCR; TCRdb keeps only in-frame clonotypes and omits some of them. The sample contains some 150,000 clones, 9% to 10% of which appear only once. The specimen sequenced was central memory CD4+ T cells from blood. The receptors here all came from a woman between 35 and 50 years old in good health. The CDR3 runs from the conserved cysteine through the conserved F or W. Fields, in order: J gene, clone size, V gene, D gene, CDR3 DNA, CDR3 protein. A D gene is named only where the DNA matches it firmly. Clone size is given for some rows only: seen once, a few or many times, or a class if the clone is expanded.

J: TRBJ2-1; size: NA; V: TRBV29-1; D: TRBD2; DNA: TGCAGCTCAAGGTCGACTAGCGGGGGACCGAGCTCCTACAATGAGCAGTTCTTC; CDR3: CSSRSTSGGPSSYNEQFF
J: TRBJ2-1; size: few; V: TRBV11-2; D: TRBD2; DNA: TGTGCCAGCAGCTCTAGCGGGGGGTACAATGAGCAGTTCTTC; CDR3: CASSSSGGYNEQFF
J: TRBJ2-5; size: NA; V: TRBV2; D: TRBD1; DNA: TGTGCCAGCAATGCCCGGGACAGGGGGCGAGAGACCCAGTACTTC; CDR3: CASNARDRGRETQYF
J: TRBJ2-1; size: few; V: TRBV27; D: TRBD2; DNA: TGTGCCAGCAGTTTAGGGCGGGGGGGCAACAATGAGCAGTTCTTC; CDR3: CASSLGRGGNNEQFF
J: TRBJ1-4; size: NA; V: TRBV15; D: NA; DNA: TGTGCCACCAGCAGAGTGGCTGCCCCGGGGGAAAAACTGTTTTTT; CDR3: CATSRVAAPGEKLFF
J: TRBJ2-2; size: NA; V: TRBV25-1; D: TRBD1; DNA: TGTGCCAGCAGAAAAGACAGGGGGAACACCGGGGAGCTGTTTTTT; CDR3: CASRKDRGNTGELFF
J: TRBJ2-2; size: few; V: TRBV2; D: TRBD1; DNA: TGTGCCAGCAGTGGACAGGGGTTTGCGGGCGGGGAGCTGTTTTTT; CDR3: CASSGQGFAGGELFF
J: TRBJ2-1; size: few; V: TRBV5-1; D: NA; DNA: TGCGCCAGCAGCTTATTTCGTTACAATGAGCAGTTCTTC; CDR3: CASSLFRYNEQFF
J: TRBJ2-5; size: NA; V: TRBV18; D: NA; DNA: TGTGCCAGCTCACCTCAGGGGTACCAAGAGACCCAGTACTTC; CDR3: CASSPQGYQETQYF
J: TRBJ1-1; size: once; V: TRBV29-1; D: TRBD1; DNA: TGCAGCGTTGCGAAAGGGACAGTCAACACTGAAGCTTTCTTT; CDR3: CSVAKGTVNTEAFF
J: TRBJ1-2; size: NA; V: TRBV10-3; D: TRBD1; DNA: TGTGCCATCAGTGGACAGGGGAATTACTATGGCTACACCTTC; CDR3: CAISGQGNYYGYTF
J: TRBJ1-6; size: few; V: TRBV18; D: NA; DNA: TGTGCCAGCTCACCGAATACAGGGATTTATTCACCCCTCCACTTT; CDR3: CASSPNTGIYSPLHF
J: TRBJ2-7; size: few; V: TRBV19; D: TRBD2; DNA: TGTGCCAGTAGTATCAGCGGGGGCCACGAGCAGTACTTC; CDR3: CASSISGGHEQYF
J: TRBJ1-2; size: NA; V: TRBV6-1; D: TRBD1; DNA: TGTGCCAGCATTCGGGACAGGGGGTATGGTGGCTACACCTTC; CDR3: CASIRDRGYGGYTF
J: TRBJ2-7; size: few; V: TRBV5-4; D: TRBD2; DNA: TGTGCCAGCAGCTTGTTGCGGGGGGACGAGCAGTACTTC; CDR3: CASSLLRGDEQYF
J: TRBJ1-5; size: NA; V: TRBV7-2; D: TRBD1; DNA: TGTGCCAGCAGCGAAAACAGGGGTAGCAATCAGCCCCAGCATTTT; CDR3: CASSENRGSNQPQHF
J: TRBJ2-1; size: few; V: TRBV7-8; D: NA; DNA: TGTGCCAGCAGCCCGTACAGGGTGGGGTCCTACAATGAGCAGTTCTTC; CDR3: CASSPYRVGSYNEQFF
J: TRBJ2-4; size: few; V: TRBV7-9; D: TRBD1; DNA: TGTGCCAGCAGCGACAGGGGAGCCAAAAACATTCAGTACTTC; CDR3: CASSDRGAKNIQYF
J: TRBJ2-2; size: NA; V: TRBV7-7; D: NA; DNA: TGTGCTAGCAGCTTAGCGGTTTCAGCGAACACCGGGGAGCTGTTTTTT; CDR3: CASSLAVSANTGELFF
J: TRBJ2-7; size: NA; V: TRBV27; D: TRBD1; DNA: TGTGCCAGCAGTTCCGACAGGGGGCACTCCTACGAGCAGTACTTC; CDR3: CASSSDRGHSYEQYF
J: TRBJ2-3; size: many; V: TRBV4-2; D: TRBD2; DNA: TGTGCCAGCAGCCAAGATTCAACTAGCGGCGCAGATACGCAGTATTTT; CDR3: CASSQDSTSGADTQYF
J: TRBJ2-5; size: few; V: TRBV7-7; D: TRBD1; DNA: TGTGCTAGCAGCATTCACAGGGGGCGAGGAGAGACCCAGTACTTC; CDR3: CASSIHRGRGETQYF
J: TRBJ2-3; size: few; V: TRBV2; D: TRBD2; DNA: TGTGCCAGCAGGGCCGGGACTACCAACTCAGGACTAGATACGCAGTATTTT; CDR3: CASRAGTTNSGLDTQYF
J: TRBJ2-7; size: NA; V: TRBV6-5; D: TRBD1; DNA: TGTGCCAGCAGTTACCAGGGGGTCGGGGTAAGGCAGTACTTC; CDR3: CASSYQGVGVRQYF
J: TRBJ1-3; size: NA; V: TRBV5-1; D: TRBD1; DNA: TGCGCCAGCAGCTTGACAGGGGAAGGAAACACCATATATTTT; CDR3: CASSLTGEGNTIYF
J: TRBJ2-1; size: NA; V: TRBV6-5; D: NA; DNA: TGTGCCAGCAGTACCGAGGACAGAAACAATGAGCAGTTCTTC; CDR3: CASSTEDRNNEQFF
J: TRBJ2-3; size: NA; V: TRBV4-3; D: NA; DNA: TGCGCCAGCAGCCAAACCCGCGCAGATACGCAGTATTTT; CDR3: CASSQTRADTQYF
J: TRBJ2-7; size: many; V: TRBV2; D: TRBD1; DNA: TGTGCCAGCTGCAGGGGGCGAAGCGAGCAGTACTTC; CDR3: CASCRGRSEQYF
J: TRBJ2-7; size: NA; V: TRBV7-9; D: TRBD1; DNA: TGTGCCAGCAGCTCCGGTAGACAGGGCGAGCAGTACTTC; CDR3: CASSSGRQGEQYF
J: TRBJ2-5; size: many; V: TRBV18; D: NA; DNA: TGTGCCAGCTCACCGTGGCAGGGAGAGACCCAGTACTTC; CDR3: CASSPWQGETQYF
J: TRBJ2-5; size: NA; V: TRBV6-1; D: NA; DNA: TGTGCCAGCAGTGAAAGCGTAACGGTCCAAGAGACCCAGTACTTC; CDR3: CASSESVTVQETQYF
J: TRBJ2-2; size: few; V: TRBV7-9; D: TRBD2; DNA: TGTGCCAGCAAGGTGACTAGCGCAGGCGGGGAGCTGTTTTTT; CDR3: CASKVTSAGGELFF
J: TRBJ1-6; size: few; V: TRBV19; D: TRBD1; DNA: TGTGCCAGTAGTACGGGGACAGGCAATCGAGGCTATTCACCCCTCCACTTT; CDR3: CASSTGTGNRGYSPLHF
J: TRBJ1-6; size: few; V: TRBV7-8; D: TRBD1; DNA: TGTGCCAGCAGCCGACTCGACAGGGGAAGTATCGGTAATTCACCCCTCCACTTT; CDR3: CASSRLDRGSIGNSPLHF
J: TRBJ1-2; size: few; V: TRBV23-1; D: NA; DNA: TGCGCCAGCATGTTGATGAATAGGGGATATGGCTACACCTTC; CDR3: CASMLMNRGYGYTF
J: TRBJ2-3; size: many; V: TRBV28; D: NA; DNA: TGTGCCAGCAGTTTACAGGCAGGGAGCACAGATACGCAGTATTTT; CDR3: CASSLQAGSTDTQYF
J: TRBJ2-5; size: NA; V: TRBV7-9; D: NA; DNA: TGTGCCAGCAGCTTAGGCGGATCTCAAGAGACCCAGTACTTC; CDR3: CASSLGGSQETQYF
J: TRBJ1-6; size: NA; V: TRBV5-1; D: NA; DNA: TGCGCCAGCAGCTTAGGGGCGGTTGATAATTCACCCCTCCACTTT; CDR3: CASSLGAVDNSPLHF
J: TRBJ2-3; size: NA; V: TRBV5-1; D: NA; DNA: TGCGCCAGCAGCTCTACGGTCACAGATACGCAGTATTTT; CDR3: CASSSTVTDTQYF
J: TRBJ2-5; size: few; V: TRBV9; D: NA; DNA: TGTGCCAGCAGCCCGACCGGGACTCCAGGGGAGACCCAGTACTTC; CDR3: CASSPTGTPGETQYF
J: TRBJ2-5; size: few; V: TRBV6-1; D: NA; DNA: TGTGCCAGCAGTGAAAGGGGGTGGGCAGGGGTAGAGACCCAGTACTTC; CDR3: CASSERGWAGVETQYF